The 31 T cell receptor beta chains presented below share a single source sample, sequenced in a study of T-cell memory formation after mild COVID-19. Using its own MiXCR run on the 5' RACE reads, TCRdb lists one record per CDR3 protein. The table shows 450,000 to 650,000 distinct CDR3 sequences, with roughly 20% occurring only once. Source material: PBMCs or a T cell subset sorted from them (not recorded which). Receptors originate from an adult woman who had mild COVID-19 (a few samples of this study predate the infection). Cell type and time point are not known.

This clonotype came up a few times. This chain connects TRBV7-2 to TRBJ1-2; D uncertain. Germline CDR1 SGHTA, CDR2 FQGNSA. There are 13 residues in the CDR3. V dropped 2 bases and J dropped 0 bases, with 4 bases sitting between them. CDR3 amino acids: CASSLLTNYGYTF. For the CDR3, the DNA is TGTGCCAGCAGCTTATTGACTAACTATGGCTACACCTTC.

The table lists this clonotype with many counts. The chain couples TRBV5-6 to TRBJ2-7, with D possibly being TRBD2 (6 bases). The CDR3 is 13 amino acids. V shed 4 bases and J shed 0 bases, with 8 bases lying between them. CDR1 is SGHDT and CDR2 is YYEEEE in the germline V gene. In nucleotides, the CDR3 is TGTGCCAGCAGCGCCGGGAGCTCCTACGAGCAGTACTTC. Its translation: CASSAGSSYEQYF.

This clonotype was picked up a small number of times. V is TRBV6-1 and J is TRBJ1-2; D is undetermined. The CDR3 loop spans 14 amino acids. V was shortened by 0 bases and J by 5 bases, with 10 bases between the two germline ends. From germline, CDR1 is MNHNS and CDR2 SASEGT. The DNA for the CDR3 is TGTGCCAGCAGTGAAGCACTAAGGACTTATGGCTACACCTTC. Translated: CASSEALRTYGYTF.

The CDR3 DNA is TGTGCCAGCTCATCCCGGGACAGAAAATACGAGCAGTACTTC. This sequence encodes CASSSRDRKYEQYF. The gene calls are TRBV18 and TRBJ2-7, with 7 positions matching TRBD1. The CDR3 totals 14 residues. Losses at the gene ends were 5 bases for V and 4 bases for J; bases not matched to a gene: 8. Germline CDR1 and CDR2: KGHSH and LQKENI.

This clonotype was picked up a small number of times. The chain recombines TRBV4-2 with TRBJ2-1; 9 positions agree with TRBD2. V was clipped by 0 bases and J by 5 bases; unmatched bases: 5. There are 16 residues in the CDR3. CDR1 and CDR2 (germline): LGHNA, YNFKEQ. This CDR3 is CASSQEGSGRNNEQFF. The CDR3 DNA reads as TGTGCCAGCAGCCAAGAAGGAAGCGGGAGGAACAATGAGCAGTTCTTC.

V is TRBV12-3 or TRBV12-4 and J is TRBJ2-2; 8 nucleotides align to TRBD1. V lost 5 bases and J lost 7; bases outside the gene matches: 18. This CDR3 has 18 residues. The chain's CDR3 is CASSPQGAVVGPNGELFF. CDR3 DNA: TGTGCCAGCAGTCCTCAGGGGGCGGTTGTTGGTCCCAACGGGGAGCTGTTTTTT.

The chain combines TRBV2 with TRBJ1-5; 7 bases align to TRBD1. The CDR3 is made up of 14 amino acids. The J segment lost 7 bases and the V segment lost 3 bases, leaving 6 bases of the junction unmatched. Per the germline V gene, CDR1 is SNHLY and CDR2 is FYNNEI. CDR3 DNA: TGTGCCAGCAGTGACCCTGACAGGGTGCAGCCCCAGCATTTT. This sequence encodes CASSDPDRVQPQHF.

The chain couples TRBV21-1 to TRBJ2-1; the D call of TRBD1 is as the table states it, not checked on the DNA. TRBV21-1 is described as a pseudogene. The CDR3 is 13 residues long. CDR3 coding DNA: TGTGCCGGCGGGACAGCCTCCTACAATGAGCAGTTCTTC. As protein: CAGGTASYNEQFF.

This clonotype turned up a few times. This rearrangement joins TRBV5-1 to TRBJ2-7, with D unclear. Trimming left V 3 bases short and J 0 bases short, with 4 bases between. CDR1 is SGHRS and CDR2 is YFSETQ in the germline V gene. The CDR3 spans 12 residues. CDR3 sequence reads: CASSSYSYEQYF. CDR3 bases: TGCGCCAGCAGCTCCTACTCCTACGAGCAGTACTTC.

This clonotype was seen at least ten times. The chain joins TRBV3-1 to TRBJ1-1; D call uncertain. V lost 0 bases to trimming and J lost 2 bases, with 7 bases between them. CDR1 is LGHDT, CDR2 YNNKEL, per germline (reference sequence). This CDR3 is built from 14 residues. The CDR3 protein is CASSQDGVNTEAFF. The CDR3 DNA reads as TGTGCCAGCAGCCAAGACGGCGTCAACACTGAAGCTTTCTTT.

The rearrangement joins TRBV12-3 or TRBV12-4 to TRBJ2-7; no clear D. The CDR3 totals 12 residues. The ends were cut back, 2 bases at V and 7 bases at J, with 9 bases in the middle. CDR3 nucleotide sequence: TGTGCCAGCAGTTTATCACCGTCTGAGCAGTACTTC. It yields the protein CASSLSPSEQYF.

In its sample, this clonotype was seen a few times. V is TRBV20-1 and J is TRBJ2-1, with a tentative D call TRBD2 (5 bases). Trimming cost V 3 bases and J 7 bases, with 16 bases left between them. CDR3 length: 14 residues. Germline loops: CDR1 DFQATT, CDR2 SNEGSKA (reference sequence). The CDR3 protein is CSASPGSGFNEQFF. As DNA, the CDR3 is TGCAGTGCTAGCCCGGGATCGGGCTTTAATGAGCAGTTCTTC.

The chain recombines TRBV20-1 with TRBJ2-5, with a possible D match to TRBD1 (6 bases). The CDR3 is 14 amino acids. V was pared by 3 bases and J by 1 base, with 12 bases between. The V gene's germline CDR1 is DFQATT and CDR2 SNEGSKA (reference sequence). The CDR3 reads CSASHGQRQETQYF. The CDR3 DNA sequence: TGCAGTGCTAGCCACGGACAGCGCCAAGAGACCCAGTACTTC.

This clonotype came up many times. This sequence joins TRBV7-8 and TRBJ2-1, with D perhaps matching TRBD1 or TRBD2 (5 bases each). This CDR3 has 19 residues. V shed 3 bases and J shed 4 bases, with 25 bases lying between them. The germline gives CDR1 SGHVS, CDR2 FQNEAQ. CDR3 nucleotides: TGTGCCAGCAGCTTTGTCTCAGGGTCACTCGAGGGAGTTTACAATGAGCAGTTCTTC. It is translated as CASSFVSGSLEGVYNEQFF.

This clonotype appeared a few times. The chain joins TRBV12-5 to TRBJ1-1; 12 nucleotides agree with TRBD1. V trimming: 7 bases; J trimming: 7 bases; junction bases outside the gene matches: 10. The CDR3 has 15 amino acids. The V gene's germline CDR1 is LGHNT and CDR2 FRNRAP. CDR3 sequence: CASAPGTGGAREAFF. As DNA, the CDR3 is TGTGCTAGTGCCCCCGGGACAGGGGGCGCACGTGAAGCTTTCTTT.

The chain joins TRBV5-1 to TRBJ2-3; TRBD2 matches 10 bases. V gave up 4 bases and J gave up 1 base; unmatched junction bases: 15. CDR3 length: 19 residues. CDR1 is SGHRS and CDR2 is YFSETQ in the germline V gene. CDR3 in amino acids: CASSPRLSSGGDRTDTQYF. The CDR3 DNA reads TGCGCCAGCAGCCCACGACTCTCGAGCGGGGGGGATCGCACAGATACGCAGTATTTT.

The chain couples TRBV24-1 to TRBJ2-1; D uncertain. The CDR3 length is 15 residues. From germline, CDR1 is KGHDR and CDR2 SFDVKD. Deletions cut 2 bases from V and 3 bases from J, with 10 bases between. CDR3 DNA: TGTGCCACCAGTGATTGGAAGAAGAACTACAATGAGCAGTTCTTC. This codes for CATSDWKKNYNEQFF.

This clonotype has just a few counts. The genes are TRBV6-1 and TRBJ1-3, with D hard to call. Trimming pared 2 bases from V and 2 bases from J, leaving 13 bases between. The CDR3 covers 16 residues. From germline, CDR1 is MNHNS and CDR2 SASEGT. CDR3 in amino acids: CASSEFDNGAGNTIYF. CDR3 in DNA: TGTGCCAGCAGTGAATTTGACAATGGGGCTGGAAACACCATATATTTT.

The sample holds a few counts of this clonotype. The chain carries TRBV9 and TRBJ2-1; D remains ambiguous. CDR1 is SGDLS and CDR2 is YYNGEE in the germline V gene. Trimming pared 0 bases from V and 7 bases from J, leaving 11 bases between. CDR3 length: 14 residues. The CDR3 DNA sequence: TGTGCCAGCAGCGTAGGACCCCCTGGAAATGAGCAGTTCTTC. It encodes CASSVGPPGNEQFF.

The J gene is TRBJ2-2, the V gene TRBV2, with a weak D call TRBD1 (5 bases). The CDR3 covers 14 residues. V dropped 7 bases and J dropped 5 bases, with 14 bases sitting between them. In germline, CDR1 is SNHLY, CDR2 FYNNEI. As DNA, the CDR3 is TGTGCCAGCAACGCCCAGGGTTTAACCGGGGAGCTGTTTTTT. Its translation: CASNAQGLTGELFF.

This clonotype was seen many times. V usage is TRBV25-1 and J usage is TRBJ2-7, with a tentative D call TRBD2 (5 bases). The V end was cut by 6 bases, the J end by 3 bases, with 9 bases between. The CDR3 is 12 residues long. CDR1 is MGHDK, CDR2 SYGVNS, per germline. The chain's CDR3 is CASRRDNYEQYF. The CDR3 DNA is TGTGCCAGCAGGAGGGATAACTACGAGCAGTACTTC.

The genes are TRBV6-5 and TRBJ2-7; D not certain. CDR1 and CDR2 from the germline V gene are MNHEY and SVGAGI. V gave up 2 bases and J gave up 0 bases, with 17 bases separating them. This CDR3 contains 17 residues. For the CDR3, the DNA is TGTGCCAGCAGTTACAAGGCGAGCAGTGTCGGCTCCTACGAGCAGTACTTC. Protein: CASSYKASSVGSYEQYF.

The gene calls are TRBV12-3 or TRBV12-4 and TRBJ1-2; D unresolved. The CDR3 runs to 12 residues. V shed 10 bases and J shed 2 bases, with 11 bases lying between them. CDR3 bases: TGTGCCACGCACGACGTAAACTATGGCTACACCTTC. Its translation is CATHDVNYGYTF.

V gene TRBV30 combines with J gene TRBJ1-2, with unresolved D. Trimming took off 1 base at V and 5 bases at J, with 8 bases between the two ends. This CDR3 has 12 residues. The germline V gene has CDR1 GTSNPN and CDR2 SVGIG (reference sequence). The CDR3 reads CAWSGDVYGYTF. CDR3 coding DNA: TGTGCCTGGAGTGGCGACGTTTATGGCTACACCTTC.

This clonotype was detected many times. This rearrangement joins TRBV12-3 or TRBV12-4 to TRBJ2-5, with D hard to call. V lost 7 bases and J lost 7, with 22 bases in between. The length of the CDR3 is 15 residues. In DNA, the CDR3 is TGTGCCAGCACCATGTTGGGCATGGCCCGGATGACCCAGTACTTC. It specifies CASTMLGMARMTQYF.

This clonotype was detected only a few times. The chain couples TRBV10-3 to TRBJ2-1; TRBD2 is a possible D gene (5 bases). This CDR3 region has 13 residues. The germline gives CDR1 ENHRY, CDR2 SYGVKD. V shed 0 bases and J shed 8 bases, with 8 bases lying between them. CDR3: CAISESASHEQFF. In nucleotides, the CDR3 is TGTGCCATCAGTGAGTCCGCTAGCCATGAGCAGTTCTTC.

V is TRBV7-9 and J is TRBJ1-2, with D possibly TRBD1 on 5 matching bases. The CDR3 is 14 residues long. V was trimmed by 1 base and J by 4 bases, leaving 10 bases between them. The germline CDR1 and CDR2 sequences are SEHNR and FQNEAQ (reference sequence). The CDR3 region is CASSLVEGIYGYTF. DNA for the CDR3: TGTGCCAGCAGCTTAGTCGAGGGGATCTATGGCTACACCTTC.

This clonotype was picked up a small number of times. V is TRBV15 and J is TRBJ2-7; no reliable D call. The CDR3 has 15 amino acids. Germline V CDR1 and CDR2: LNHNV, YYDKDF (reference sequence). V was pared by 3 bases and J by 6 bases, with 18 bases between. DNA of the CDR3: TGTGCCACCAGCAGGGGCTCTGGTCGTCTCGTCGAGCAGTACTTC. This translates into CATSRGSGRLVEQYF.

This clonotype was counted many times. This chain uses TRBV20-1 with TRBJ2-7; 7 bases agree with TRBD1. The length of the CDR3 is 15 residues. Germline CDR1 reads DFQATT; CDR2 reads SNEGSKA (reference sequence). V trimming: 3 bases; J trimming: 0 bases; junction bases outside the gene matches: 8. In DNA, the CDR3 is TGCAGTGCTAGGGAGACAGGGCTCAGCTCCTACGAGCAGTACTTC. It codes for CSARETGLSSYEQYF.

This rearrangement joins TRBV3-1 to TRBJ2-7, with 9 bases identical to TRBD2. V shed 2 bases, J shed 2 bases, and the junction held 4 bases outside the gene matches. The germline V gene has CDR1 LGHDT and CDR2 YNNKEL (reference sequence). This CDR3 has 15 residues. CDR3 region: CASSQQLAGAYEQYF. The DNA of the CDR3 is TGTGCCAGCAGCCAACAATTAGCGGGGGCCTACGAGCAGTACTTC.

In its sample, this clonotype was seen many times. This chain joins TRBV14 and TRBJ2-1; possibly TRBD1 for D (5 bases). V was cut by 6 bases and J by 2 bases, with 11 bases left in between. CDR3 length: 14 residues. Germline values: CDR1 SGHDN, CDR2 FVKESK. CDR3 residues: CASRGPEPYNEQFF. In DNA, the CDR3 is TGTGCCAGCAGGGGGCCCGAGCCCTACAATGAGCAGTTCTTC. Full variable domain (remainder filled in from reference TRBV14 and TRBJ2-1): EAGVTQFPSHSVIEKGQTVTLRCDPISGHDNLYWYRRVMGKEIKFLLHFVKESKQDESGMPNNRFLAERTGGTYSTLKVQPAELEDSGVYFCASRGPEPYNEQFFGPGTRLTVL.